The clone carrying this T cell receptor (beta chain) was seen a single time. This sample is part of a study of blood T cell repertoires in COVID-19. Turning to the study itself: Researchers got acute and convalescent COVID-19 samples from the United States, Italy and Spain. T cells, B-cell-depleted T cells, or PBMCs supplied cDNA or gDNA.

Per the original data handling: Estimation of nucleated cell counts was performed using reference gene primer amplification. Profiled with immunoSEQ multiplex PCR; TCRdb holds only in-frame clones, not every one. V, J and clone size are those of that table, while D and trimming were read from the DNA. The sample has approximately 98,000 clones; roughly four fifths are singletons. This CDR3 comprises 12 residues. Germline CDR1 and CDR2: SEHNR and FQNEAQ (reference sequence). After removal of 10 bases from V and 4 bases from J, the junction contained 6 bases not matched to a gene. V usage is TRBV7-9 and J usage is TRBJ1-1; 7 bases match TRBD1. The sequence was collected from a man aged 60-69 years with acute or convalescent COVID-19. The specimen was peripheral blood. The CDR3 sequence is CAMGDRRTEAFF. The CDR3 DNA reads as TGTGCCATGGGGGACAGACGCACTGAAGCTTTCTTT.